This T cell receptor (beta chain) derives from a study of PD-1 blockade in classical Hodgkin lymphoma. This CDR3 contains 14 residues. Germline CDR1 and CDR2: MNHNS and SASEGT. V lost 0 bases and J lost 7, with 12 bases in between. Regarding the study as a whole: Exclusion covered patients beginning nivolumab under 1 year post-ASCT. Patients with a complete response exhibited baseline diversity comparable to newly diagnosed patients. Whereas CD4+ TCR diversity had risen significantly by C4D1, CD8+ TCR diversity had not. As was reported, newly diagnosed patients showed lower baseline TCR diversity than healthy donors did.

There was relapse after autologous stem cell transplantation in every patient, and there was variation in brentuximab vedotin exposure. Worth noting for this clone: Its antigen is currently unknown.

Only in-frame clones appear in the TCRdb table, and some are missing; sequencing was by immunoSEQ multiplex PCR. The sample carries 25,000 to 35,000 clones, roughly 70% recorded once. This clonotype was obtained from a human donor with classical Hodgkin lymphoma. This chain links TRBV6-1 with TRBJ1-1; no reliable D call. This specimen consisted of peripheral blood mononuclear cells (PBMCs), obtained before the second cycle of nivolumab. The CDR3 here is CASSEAGRTVEAFF. CDR3 in DNA: TGTGCCAGCAGTGAAGCAGGCAGGACGGTTGAAGCTTTCTTT.